A single T cell receptor beta chain is shown here with its context. The CDR3 has 16 residues. Germline V gives CDR1 LNHNV, CDR2 YYDKDF (reference sequence). V was pared by 6 bases and J by 0 bases, with 3 bases of the junction left unmatched. The source of the sample is a study of OX40 agonist ivuxolimab in advanced cancers. Here immunoSEQ multiplex PCR was the method, and the copy in TCRdb shows in-frame clones only, minus some. In the table there are around 95,000 clones, about nine tenths of which are singletons. Sequencing used CD4+ or CD8+ T cells sorted from blood, obtained in a trial of the OX40 agonist ivuxolimab. The chain carries TRBV15 and TRBJ2-5; 14 bases line up with TRBD2. The TCR was taken from an adult with an advanced solid tumor such as melanoma, head and neck, liver or kidney cancer. The CDR3 region has the DNA TGTGCCACCAGGGGGACTAGCGGGGGATACCAAGAGACCCAGTACTTC. This codes for CATRGTSGGYQETQYF.